What follows are 20 T cell receptor beta chains derived from one specimen sequenced in a study of OX40 agonist ivuxolimab in advanced cancers. Clones were sequenced by immunoSEQ multiplex PCR, and TCRdb holds only the in-frame ones, with some missing. The data hold fewer than 95,000 clones, with around nine tenths observed a single time. The starting material was CD4+ or CD8+ T cells sorted from blood, obtained in a trial of the OX40 agonist ivuxolimab. The receptors shown here come from an adult with an advanced solid tumor such as melanoma, head and neck, liver or kidney cancer.

The V call is TRBV6-6, the J call TRBJ1-1, with 7 bases lining up with TRBD1. With V trimmed by 2 bases and J by 6 bases, 9 bases remained unmatched. The CDR3 contains 15 residues. Germline-derived CDR1 and CDR2 are MNHNY and SVGAGI (reference sequence). In DNA form, the CDR3 reads TGTGCCAGCAGTTACCCCTACGACAGGGCTGCTGAAGCTTTCTTT. This encodes CASSYPYDRAAEAFF.

The chain carries TRBV5-4 and TRBJ2-1; TRBD2 agrees at 13 bases. Trimming cost V 4 bases and J 6 bases; bases outside gene matches: 7. Germline CDR1 is SGHNT and CDR2 is YYREEE (reference sequence). The CDR3 has 16 amino acids. The CDR3 here is CASSPRTSGRSNEQFF. Written as DNA, the CDR3 is TGTGCCAGCAGCCCCCGGACTAGCGGGAGAAGCAATGAGCAGTTCTTC.

The chain carries TRBV18 and TRBJ2-7, with no clear D. CDR3 size: 13 residues. V was clipped by 1 base and J by 6 bases, with 10 bases between them. Germline V gene sequence: CDR1 KGHSH, CDR2 LQKENI. This chain's CDR3 is CASSPRGEGEQYF. CDR3 nucleotides: TGTGCCAGCTCACCACGTGGAGAAGGCGAGCAGTACTTC. The variable domain in full, with the rest retrieved from reference TRBV18 and TRBJ2-7, is NAGVMQNPRHLVRRRGQEARLRCSPMKGHSHVYWYRQLPEEGLKFMVYLQKENIIDESGMPKERFSAEFPKEGPSILRIQQVVRGDSAAYFCASSPRGEGEQYFGPGTRLTVT.

The chain has TRBV30 and TRBJ2-3, with 11 bases matching TRBD2. CDR1 is GTSNPN and CDR2 is SVGIG in the germline V gene (reference sequence). Trimming cost V 5 bases and J 0 bases; bases outside gene matches: 13. The CDR3 sequence is 18 residues long. CDR3 residues: CAWVGLAETARSTDTQYF. The CDR3, as DNA: TGTGCCTGGGTGGGACTAGCGGAGACAGCACGTAGCACAGATACGCAGTATTTT.

The chain uses TRBV4-3 and TRBJ2-7, with 8 nucleotides matching TRBD1. J was trimmed by 3 bases and V by 2 bases; bases with no gene match: 12. The CDR3 spans 17 residues. Germline V CDR1 and CDR2: LGHNA, YSLEER. CDR3 in amino acids: CASSQRQGRLFLYEQYF. The DNA of the CDR3 is TGCGCCAGCAGCCAAAGACAGGGGCGCCTATTTCTCTACGAGCAGTACTTC.

The V call is TRBV19, the J call TRBJ2-1; TRBD2 aligns across 7 bases. V was clipped by 1 base and J by 7 bases; unmatched bases: 4. The CDR3 contains 14 residues. Germline assignment: CDR1 LNHDA and CDR2 SQIVND (reference sequence). CDR3 bases: TGTGCCAGTAGTATAGGAAGGACTAGAAATGAGCAGTTCTTC. Amino acid sequence: CASSIGRTRNEQFF. Full variable domain (outside the CDR3, taken from reference TRBV19 and TRBJ2-1): DGGITQSPKYLFRKEGQNVTLSCEQNLNHDAMYWYRQDPGQGLRLIYYSQIVNDFQKGDIAEGYSVSREKKESFPLTVTSAQKNPTAFYLCASSIGRTRNEQFFGPGTRLTVL.

The chain has TRBV28 and TRBJ2-7; TRBD1 is a possible D gene (6 bases). The CDR3 length is 19 residues. CDR1 MDHEN and CDR2 SYDVKM come from the germline V gene. Trimming removed 2 bases from V and 2 bases from J, with 25 bases in between. CDR3 protein: CASSLGQWLGHGNPYEQYF. The CDR3 nucleotides read TGTGCCAGCAGTTTAGGCCAGTGGTTGGGACACGGAAACCCCTACGAGCAGTACTTC.

The chain joins TRBV9 to TRBJ2-7; TRBD1 is a possible D gene (6 bases). Trimming took 4 bases from V and 4 from J, leaving 15 bases between them. The CDR3 contains 14 residues. Germline CDR1 SGDLS, CDR2 YYNGEE. The CDR3 DNA is TGTGCCAGCAGCCCCGGGACAATAAGGTACGAGCAGTACTTC. This gives the protein CASSPGTIRYEQYF.

The gene calls are TRBV7-9 and TRBJ2-4, with 10 bases aligning to TRBD2. This CDR3 is 19 amino acids long. The J segment lost 1 base and the V segment lost 2 bases, leaving 11 bases of the junction unmatched. Germline V gene sequence: CDR1 SEHNR, CDR2 FQNEAQ (reference sequence). CDR3 in amino acids: CASSLSGSGRGWAKNIQYF. The CDR3 DNA is TGTGCCAGCAGCTTATCTGGGAGCGGGAGGGGTTGGGCCAAAAACATTCAGTACTTC.

The chain joins TRBV6-5 to TRBJ2-7, with D unclear. This CDR3 is built from 11 residues. The germline CDR1 and CDR2 sequences are MNHEY and SVGAGI. Deletions cut 2 bases from V and 12 bases from J, with 11 bases between. As DNA, the CDR3 is TGTGCCAGCAGTTACGTCGCAGGCTTGTACTTC. It codes for CASSYVAGLYF.

This chain links TRBV5-1 with TRBJ2-7; D not certain. CDR3 length: 13 amino acids. In germline, CDR1 is SGHRS, CDR2 YFSETQ. With 0 bases removed from V and 7 bases from J, the gap between germline ends came to 11 bases. CDR3 in DNA: TGCGCCAGCAGCTTGGGACGTCCTCAGGAGCAGTACTTC. As protein: CASSLGRPQEQYF.

In this sample, this clone turned up once. The V and J genes are TRBV28 and TRBJ2-3, with D unresolved. V was clipped by 5 bases and J by 2 bases, with 2 bases between them. Germline-derived CDR1 and CDR2 are MDHEN and SYDVKM. CDR3 length: 11 amino acids. Written as DNA, the CDR3 is TGTGCCAGCAGTCCCACAGATACGCAGTATTTT. It yields the protein CASSPTDTQYF.

This clone was observed a few times. The V gene is TRBV5-1, the J gene TRBJ2-1; D unclear. CDR1 SGHRS and CDR2 YFSETQ come from the germline V gene. This CDR3 contains 16 residues. The germline V and J ends were trimmed by 4 bases and 5 bases, with 19 bases remaining between them. The CDR3 is CASSPRTPKAHNEQFF. DNA of the CDR3: TGCGCCAGCAGCCCGAGAACTCCCAAGGCCCACAATGAGCAGTTCTTC.

The gene calls are TRBV11-2 and TRBJ1-2; the D gene is possibly TRBD1 (5 bases). Trimming left V 3 bases short and J 8 bases short, with 28 bases between. Germline CDR1 and CDR2: SGHAT and FQNNGV. The CDR3 is 18 residues long. The CDR3 bases are TGTGCCAGCAGCTTTAGTGGGACGGCATATGGCTACACCCCCGGCTACACCTTC. It is translated as CASSFSGTAYGYTPGYTF.

The CDR3 DNA sequence: TGTGCCAGCAGTTTGCCACCGGACCGGAGACTTAACTATGGCTACACCTTC. Protein: CASSLPPDRRLNYGYTF. The chain joins TRBV28 to TRBJ1-2, with unresolved D. The CDR3 spans 17 residues. V lost 3 bases, J lost 1 base, and 18 bases lay in between. Germline V gene lookup returns CDR1 MDHEN and CDR2 SYDVKM.

This rearrangement joins TRBV27 to TRBJ2-7; D uncertain. The CDR3 extends over 11 amino acids. Germline V gene sequence: CDR1 MNHEY, CDR2 SMNVEV (reference sequence). Deletions cut 5 bases from V and 0 bases from J, with 2 bases between. The CDR3 nucleotides are TGTGCCAGCAGTCCCTCCTACGAGCAGTACTTC. Protein: CASSPSYEQYF.

This chain connects TRBV11-3 to TRBJ2-2; 8 nucleotides match TRBD2. CDR3 length equals 15 residues. The V segment lost 6 bases and the J segment 5 bases; nucleotides outside the gene matches: 8. CDR1 SGHNT and CDR2 YENEEA come from the germline V gene. Here the CDR3 DNA reads TGTGCCAGCAGTTTAAGCGGGAGAGGGACCGGGGAGCTGTTTTTT. It specifies CASSLSGRGTGELFF.

The chain uses TRBV28 and TRBJ1-2; tentative D call: TRBD1 (5 bases). Germline lookup yields CDR1 MDHEN and CDR2 SYDVKM. CDR3 length equals 11 residues. The ends were cut back, 8 bases at V and 5 bases at J, with 9 bases in the middle. This chain's CDR3 is CASLGVYGYTF. The CDR3 coding sequence is TGTGCCAGCTTGGGGGTGTATGGCTACACCTTC.

The rearrangement uses TRBV5-6 and TRBJ1-1; D is ambiguous. Germline V gene data show CDR1 as SGHDT and CDR2 as YYEEEE. Trimming removed 3 bases from V and 0 bases from J, with 6 bases in between. CDR3 length: 13 amino acids. The CDR3 nucleotides read TGTGCCAGCAGCTCTGACTTGAACACTGAAGCTTTCTTT. This gives the protein CASSSDLNTEAFF.

The CDR3 is CASSQVAGSSYEQYF. CDR3 sequence (DNA): TGCGCCAGCAGCCAAGTAGCGGGCTCTTCCTACGAGCAGTACTTC. V is TRBV4-3 and J is TRBJ2-7; 7 bases are shared with TRBD2. Germline values: CDR1 LGHNA, CDR2 YSLEER. V shed 1 base, J shed 1 base, and the junction held 4 bases outside the gene matches. This CDR3 comprises 15 residues.